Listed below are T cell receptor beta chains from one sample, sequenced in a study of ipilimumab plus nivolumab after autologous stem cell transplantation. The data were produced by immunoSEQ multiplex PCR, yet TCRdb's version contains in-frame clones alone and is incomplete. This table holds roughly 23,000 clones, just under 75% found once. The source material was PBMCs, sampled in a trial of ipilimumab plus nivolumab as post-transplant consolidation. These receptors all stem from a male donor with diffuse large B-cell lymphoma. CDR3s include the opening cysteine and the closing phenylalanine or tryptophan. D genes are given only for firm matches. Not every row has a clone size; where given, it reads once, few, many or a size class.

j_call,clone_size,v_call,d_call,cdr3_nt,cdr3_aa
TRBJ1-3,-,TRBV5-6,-,TGTGCCAGCAGCTTAGGAACAGCCACCCTACCTGGAAACAACATATATTTT,CASSLGTATLPGNNIYF
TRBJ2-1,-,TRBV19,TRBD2,TGTGCCAGTAGTATGGGTCAAGCGGGAGGGCAAAATGAGCAGTTCTTC,CASSMGQAGGQNEQFF
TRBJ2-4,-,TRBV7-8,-,TGTGCCAGCAGCTTACGGGGACCTTTAGCCAAAAACATTCAGTACTTC,CASSLRGPLAKNIQYF
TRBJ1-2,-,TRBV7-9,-,TGCGCCAGCAGCCAAGAGGGTGTGGTTGGCTACACCTTC,CASSQEGVVGYTF
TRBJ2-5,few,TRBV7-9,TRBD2,TGTGCCAGCAGCTTAGCAGCCCTAGCGGCGGCGGGGACCCAGTACTTC,CASSLAALAAAGTQYF
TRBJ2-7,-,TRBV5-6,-,TGTGCCAGCAGCTTGGGGGCCTTAAGGTCCGAGCAGTACTTC,CASSLGALRSEQYF
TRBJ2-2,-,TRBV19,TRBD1,TGTGCCAGTAAGGGACAGGGGTCTGGCACCGGGGAGCTGTTTTTT,CASKGQGSGTGELFF
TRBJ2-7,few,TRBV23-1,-,TGCGCCAGCAGTCCGAAACCCCCACTAGCCGGCGAGCAGTACTTC,CASSPKPPLAGEQYF
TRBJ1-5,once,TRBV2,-,TGTGCCAGCAGCGCCTACCTCGGTCAGCCCCAGCATTTT,CASSAYLGQPQHF
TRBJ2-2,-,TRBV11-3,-,TGTGCCAGCAGCCCCATTACTGACGGGAGGGAGCTGTTTTTT,CASSPITDGRELFF
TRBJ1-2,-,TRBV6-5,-,TGTGCCAGCACCCCCGGGGCGGGAGGCTACACCTTC,CASTPGAGGYTF
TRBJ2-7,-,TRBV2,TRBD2,TGTGCCAGCAGTGAAGCGTGGGGCGGGGGGCTCTCCTACGAGCAGTACTTC,CASSEAWGGGLSYEQYF
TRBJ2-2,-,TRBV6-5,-,TGTGCCAGCAGTTTTGGAGTCGGGACCGGGGAGCTGTTTTTT,CASSFGVGTGELFF
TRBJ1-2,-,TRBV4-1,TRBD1,TGCGCCAGCAGCCGCCTCTGGACAGGCGATCTCTATGGCTACACCTTC,CASSRLWTGDLYGYTF
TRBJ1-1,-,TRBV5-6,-,TGTGCCAGCAGCTTGTACTTAATGCGAGAGAACACTGAAGCTTTCTTT,CASSLYLMRENTEAFF
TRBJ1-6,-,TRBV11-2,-,TGTGCCAGCAGCTTAGTATATTCACCCCTCCACTTT,CASSLVYSPLHF
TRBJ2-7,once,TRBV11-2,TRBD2,TGTGCCAGCAGCTTGGGTAGCGGGACCTACGAGCAGTACTTC,CASSLGSGTYEQYF